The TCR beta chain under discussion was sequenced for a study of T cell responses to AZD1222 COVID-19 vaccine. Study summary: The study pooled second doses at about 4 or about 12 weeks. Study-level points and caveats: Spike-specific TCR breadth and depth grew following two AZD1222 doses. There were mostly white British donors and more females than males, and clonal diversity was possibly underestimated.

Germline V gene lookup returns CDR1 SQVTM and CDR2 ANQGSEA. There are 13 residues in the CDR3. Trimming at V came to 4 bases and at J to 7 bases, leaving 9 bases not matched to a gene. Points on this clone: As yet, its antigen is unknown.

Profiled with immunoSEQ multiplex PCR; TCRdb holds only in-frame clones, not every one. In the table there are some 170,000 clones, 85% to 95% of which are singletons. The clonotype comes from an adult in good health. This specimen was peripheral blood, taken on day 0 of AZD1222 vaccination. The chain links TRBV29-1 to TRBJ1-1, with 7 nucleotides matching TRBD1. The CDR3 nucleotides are TGCAGCGTTGCCGACAGGGTGAGGATTGAAGCTTTCTTT. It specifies CSVADRVRIEAFF.